This T cell receptor beta chain was identified during a study of shared clonotypes between healthy human individuals (dated by TCRdb to the early 2020s). Study-level background: The cohort comprised a couple of women and a few men aged 18 to 49 years. The study deeply sequenced blood TCR repertoires of five healthy adults to estimate repertoire size and the extent of clonotype sharing between individuals. For each donor, CD4 naive and CD4 memory were each run on three plates, CD8 naive on two plates, and CD8 memory on one plate. Per donor, leukapheresis produced somewhere between about 0.8 and 9.5 billion PBMCs. To increase sequencing depth and limit assay-specific biases, different laboratories used diverse techniques to prepare libraries and sequence TCR repertoires.

The germline V gene (reference sequence) yields MNHEY for CDR1 and SMNVEV for CDR2. For this chain, trimming is 5 bases at the V end and 4 bases at the J end, and the number of junction bases without a gene match is 6. The CDR3, cysteine through phenylalanine, is 14 amino acids long. Only the CDR3 portion is preserved as DNA: 42 bases, with reading frame beginning at the first base. Paper-wide results and their limitations: Sharing across several donors was observed for about 5% of naive CD4, less than 4% of naive CD8, over 2% of memory CD4, and around 0.4% of memory CD8 clonotypes. Sampling was limited to blood, and TCR repertoires in tissue likely differ from TCR repertoires in blood. Compared with non-shared clonotypes, clonotypes shared by all four sorted-subset donors had higher generation probabilities. Even with the large sequencing depth, rarefaction of the sorted-subset datasets indicated that sequencing was incomplete. Larger estimated clonotype richness was generally found for naive subsets than for memory subsets. Because the study included only a small number of donors, the genetic and exposure-history diversity represented was limited. Pairwise subsampling indicated that sequencing depth was expected to affect the degree of clonotype sharing among donors.

TCR CDR3 regions were amplified from genomic DNA by multiplex PCR using the deep immunoSEQ assay. Extracted genomic DNA from each cell subset was spread evenly across all wells of several immunoSEQ 96-well plates, with each plate serving as a replicate. For sorted subsets, 200 to 250 ng genomic DNA, equal to tens of thousands of T cell genomes, was loaded into each replicate PCR. Purified libraries were quantified with a Qubit 3.0 fluorometer, sized on a Bioanalyzer 2100, and re-quantified with the KAPA Library Quantification kit. Every immunoSEQ 96-well plate was sequenced on a dedicated single-read 150-cycle Illumina NextSeq 550 flow cell. Processing in the source paper ran as follows. Because the immunoSEQ output included only junctional sequences and no quality scores, the filtering could not be the same as the filtering used for full-length reads. Sequences were annotated with PyIR, a Python wrapper for IgBLAST v1.9, using IMGT germline references to assign V/J genes and CDR3. Reads were removed for weak V/J assignments (E-value above 1e-6), missing CDR3, stop codons, out-of-frame junctions, or ambiguous translated residues. V3J clonotypes were defined as sequences sharing the same inferred V gene, J gene, and CDR3 amino acid sequence. The percentage overlap between two repertoires was calculated by dividing the number of shared unique clonotypes by the size of the smaller repertoire. Three approaches were used to assess repertoire richness: RTK rarefaction, the Chao1 estimator, and Recon v2.1 estimates of unobserved clonotypes. Generation probabilities were computed with OLGA for all TCRbeta clonotypes obtained by the gDNA method from several donors. Held by TCRdb, this immuneACCESS table contains in-frame sequences only and omits some clones. Under half of the omission traces to an unresolved V gene where checked; the cause of the rest is unknown. Clonal size and the V and J genes are those of that table, whereas D and trimming came from the DNA. For this sample there are 2 million to 2.5 million clones; more than 90% appear just once. The leading ten clones occupy 0.1% to 0.15% of the sample.

The donors were healthy, HIV-negative adults with no recently reported acute infections or vaccinations. Every donor was a Caucasian adult residing in Nashville, Tennessee, USA. CD4+ T cells were enriched by magnetic negative selection; naive cells were then positively selected on CD45RA, and the negative fraction formed the memory subset. Blood was collected by leukapheresis, and PBMCs were isolated by Ficoll-Histopaque density gradient centrifugation and then cryopreserved in liquid nitrogen vapor phase. Analytical flow cytometry was used to check the purity and quantity of every magnetically sorted T cell population. Genomic DNA was isolated from each sorted fraction and quantified by UV absorbance on a Nanodrop 2000c. This clone showed up just a few times. Its target antigen remains unknown. The sample holds no much larger clone one base away, and base qualities are not on file.

The sequencing input was naive CD4+ T cells sorted from blood. The sample's cell subset or site label is to be understood as: CD45RA+ positively selected. This TCR derives from a man aged 18 to 35 in good health. Recombination connected TRBV27 to TRBJ1-2; a stretch of 8 junction bases matches TRBD1. At the DNA level, the sequence is TGTGCCAGCAGTAGAACGACAGGGGTCTATGGCTACACCTTC. Its product reads: CASSRTTGVYGYTF.